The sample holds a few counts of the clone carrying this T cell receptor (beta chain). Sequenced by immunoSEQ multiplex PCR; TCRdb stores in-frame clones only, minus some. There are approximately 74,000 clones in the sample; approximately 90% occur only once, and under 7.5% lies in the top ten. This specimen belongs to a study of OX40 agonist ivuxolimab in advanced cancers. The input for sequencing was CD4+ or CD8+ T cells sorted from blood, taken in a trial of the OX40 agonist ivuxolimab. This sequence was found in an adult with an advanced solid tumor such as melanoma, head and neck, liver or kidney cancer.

CDR3 sequence reads: CASSPQSNTEAFF. Here the CDR3 DNA reads TGTGCCAGTAGCCCCCAGTCGAACACTGAAGCTTTCTTT. The chain links TRBV19 to TRBJ1-1; D gene ambiguous. The CDR3 has 13 amino acids. The germline gives CDR1 LNHDA, CDR2 SQIVND (reference sequence). The V end lost 6 bases, the J end lost 1 base, and 9 bases lay between the germline ends.